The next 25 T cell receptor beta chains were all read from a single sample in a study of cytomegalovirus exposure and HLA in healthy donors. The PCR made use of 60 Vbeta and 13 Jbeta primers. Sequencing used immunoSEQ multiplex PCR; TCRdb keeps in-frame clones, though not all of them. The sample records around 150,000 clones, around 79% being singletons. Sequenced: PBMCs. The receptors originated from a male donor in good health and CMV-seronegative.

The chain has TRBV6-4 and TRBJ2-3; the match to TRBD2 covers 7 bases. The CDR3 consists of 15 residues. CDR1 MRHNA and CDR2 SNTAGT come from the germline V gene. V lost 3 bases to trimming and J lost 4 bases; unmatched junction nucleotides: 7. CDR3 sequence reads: CASSEGGGAPDTQYF. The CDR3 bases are TGTGCCAGCAGTGAAGGCGGGGGAGCCCCAGATACGCAGTATTTT.

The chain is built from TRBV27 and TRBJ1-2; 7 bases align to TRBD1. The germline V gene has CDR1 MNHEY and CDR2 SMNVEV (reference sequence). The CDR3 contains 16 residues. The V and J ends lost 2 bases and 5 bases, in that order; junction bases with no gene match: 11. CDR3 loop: CASSLIGQEYRYGYTF. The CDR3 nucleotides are TGTGCCAGCAGTTTAATAGGACAGGAGTACCGTTATGGCTACACCTTC.

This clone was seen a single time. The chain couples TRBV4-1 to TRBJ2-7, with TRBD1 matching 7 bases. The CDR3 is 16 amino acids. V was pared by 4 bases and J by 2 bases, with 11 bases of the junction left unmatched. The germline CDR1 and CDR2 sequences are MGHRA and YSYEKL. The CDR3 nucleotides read TGCGCCAGCAGCCTTGGTCTCCAGGGGGTGGCCTACGAGCAGTACTTC. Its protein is CASSLGLQGVAYEQYF.

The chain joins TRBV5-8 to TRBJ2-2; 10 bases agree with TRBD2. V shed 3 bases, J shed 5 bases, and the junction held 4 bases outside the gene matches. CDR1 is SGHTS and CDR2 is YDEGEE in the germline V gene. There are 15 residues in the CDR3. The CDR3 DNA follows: TGTGCCAGCAGCTCGAGGACTAGCGGAACCGGGGAGCTGTTTTTT. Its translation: CASSSRTSGTGELFF.

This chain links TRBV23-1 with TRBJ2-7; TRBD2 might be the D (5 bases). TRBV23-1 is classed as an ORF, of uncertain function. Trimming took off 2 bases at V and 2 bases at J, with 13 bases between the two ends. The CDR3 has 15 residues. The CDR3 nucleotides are TGCGCCAGCAGTCAACCCAGAGAGGGCCCCTACGAGCAGTACTTC. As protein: CASSQPREGPYEQYF.

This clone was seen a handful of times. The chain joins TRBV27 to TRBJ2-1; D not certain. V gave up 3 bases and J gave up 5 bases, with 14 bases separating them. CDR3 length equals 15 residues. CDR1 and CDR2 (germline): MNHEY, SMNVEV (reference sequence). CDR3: CASSFTNLLHNEQFF. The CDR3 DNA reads TGTGCCAGCAGTTTCACAAACCTTCTTCACAATGAGCAGTTCTTC.

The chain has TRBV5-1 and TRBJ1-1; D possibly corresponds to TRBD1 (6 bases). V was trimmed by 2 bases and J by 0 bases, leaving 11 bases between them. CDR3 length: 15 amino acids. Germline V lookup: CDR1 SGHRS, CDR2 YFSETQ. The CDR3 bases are TGCGCCAGCAGCTTCGGGACAACTATGAACACTGAAGCTTTCTTT. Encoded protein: CASSFGTTMNTEAFF.

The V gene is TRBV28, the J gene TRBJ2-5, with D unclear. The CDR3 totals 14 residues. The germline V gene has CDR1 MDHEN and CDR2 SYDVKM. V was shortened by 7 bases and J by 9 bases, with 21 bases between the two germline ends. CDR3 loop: CASTKPTPSPAQYF. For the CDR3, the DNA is TGTGCCAGCACCAAACCTACTCCATCACCCGCCCAGTACTTC.

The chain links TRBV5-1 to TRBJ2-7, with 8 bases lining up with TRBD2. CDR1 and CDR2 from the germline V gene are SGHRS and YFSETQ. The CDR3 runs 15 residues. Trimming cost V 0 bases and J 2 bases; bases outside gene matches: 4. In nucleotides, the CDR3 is TGCGCCAGCAGCTTGGGAGTAGCGGGACCCTACGAGCAGTACTTC. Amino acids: CASSLGVAGPYEQYF.

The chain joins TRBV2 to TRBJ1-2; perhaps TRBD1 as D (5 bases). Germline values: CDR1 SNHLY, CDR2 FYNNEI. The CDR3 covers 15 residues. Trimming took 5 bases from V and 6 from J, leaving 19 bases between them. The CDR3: CASSKEAGTTNGYTF. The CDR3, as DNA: TGTGCCAGCAGTAAAGAAGCCGGGACTACGAATGGCTACACCTTC.

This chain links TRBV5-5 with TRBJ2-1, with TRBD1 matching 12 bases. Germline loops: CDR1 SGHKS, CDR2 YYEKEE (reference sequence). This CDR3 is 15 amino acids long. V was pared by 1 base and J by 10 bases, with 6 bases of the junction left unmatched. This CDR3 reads CASSLYGTGGWEQFF. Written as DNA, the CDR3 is TGTGCCAGCAGCTTGTACGGGACAGGGGGCTGGGAGCAGTTCTTC.

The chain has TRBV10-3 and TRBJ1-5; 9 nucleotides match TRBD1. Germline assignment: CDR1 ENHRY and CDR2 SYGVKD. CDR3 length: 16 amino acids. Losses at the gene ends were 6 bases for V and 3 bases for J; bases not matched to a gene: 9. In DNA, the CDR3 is TGTGCCATCAGCAGAGAGGGACAGGGTTCCAATCAGCCCCAGCATTTT. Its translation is CAISREGQGSNQPQHF.

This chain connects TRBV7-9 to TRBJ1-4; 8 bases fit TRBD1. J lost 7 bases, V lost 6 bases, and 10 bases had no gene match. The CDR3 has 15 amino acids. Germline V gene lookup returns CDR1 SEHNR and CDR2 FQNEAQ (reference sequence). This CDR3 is CASSKTGGMGEKLFF. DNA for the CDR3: TGTGCCAGCAGTAAAACAGGGGGAATGGGTGAAAAACTGTTTTTT.

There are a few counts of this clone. The DNA for the CDR3 is TGTGCCAGCAGCCAACAACCGGGTGGCTCCTACGAGCAGTACTTC. Its translation: CASSQQPGGSYEQYF. V is TRBV4-2 and J is TRBJ2-7; D is undetermined. The ends were cut back, 2 bases at V and 0 bases at J, with 11 bases in the middle. Germline CDR1 and CDR2: LGHNA and YNFKEQ. This CDR3 is 15 amino acids long.

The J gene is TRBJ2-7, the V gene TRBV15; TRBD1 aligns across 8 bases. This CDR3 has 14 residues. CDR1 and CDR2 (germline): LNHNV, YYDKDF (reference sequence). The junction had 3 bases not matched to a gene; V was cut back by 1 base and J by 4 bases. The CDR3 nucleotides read TGTGCCACCAGCAGAGCGGACAGGGTGTACGAGCAGTACTTC. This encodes CATSRADRVYEQYF.

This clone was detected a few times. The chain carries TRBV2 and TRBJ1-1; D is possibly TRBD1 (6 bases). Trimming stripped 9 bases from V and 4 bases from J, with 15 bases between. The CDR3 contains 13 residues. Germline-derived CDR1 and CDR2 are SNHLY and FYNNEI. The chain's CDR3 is CASTAGEGTEAFF. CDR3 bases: TGTGCCAGTACGGCAGGGGAAGGCACTGAAGCTTTCTTT. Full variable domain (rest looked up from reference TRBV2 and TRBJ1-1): EPEVTQTPSHQVTQMGQEVILRCVPISNHLYFYWYRQILGQKVEFLVSFYNNEISEKSEIFDDQFSVERPDGSNFTLKIRSTKLEDSAMYFCASTAGEGTEAFFGQGTRLTVV.

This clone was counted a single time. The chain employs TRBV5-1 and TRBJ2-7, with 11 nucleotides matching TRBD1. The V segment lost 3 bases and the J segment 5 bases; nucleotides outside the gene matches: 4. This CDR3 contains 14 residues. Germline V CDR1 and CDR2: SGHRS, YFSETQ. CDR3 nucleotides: TGCGCCAGCAGCTGGACAGGGGGCGCGGACGAGCAGTACTTC. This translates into CASSWTGGADEQYF.

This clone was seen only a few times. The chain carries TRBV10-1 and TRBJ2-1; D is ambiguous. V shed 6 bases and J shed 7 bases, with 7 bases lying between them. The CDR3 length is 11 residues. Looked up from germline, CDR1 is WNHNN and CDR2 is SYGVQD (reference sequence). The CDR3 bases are TGCGCCAGCAGCATTACTAATGAGCAGTTCTTC. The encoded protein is CASSITNEQFF.

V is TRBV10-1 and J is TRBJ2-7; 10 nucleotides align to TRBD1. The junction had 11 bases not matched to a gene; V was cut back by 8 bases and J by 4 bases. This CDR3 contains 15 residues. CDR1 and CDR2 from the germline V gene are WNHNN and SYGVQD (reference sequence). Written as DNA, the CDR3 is TGCGCCAGCTCGTCGGGACAGGGGCCCTTTTACGAGCAGTACTTC. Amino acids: CASSSGQGPFYEQYF.

CDR3: CASSETGRAGEKLFF. In DNA, the CDR3 is TGTGCCAGCAGCGAGACCGGGCGTGCGGGTGAAAAACTGTTTTTT. The chain recombines TRBV9 with TRBJ1-4; no clear D. CDR1 and CDR2 (germline): SGDLS, YYNGEE. Trimming stripped 3 bases from V and 7 bases from J, with 16 bases between. This CDR3 spans 15 amino acids.

CDR3 amino acids: CASSLDGGDLSGEKLFF. In DNA, the CDR3 is TGTGCCAGCAGCTTAGATGGGGGGGATCTCTCGGGTGAAAAACTGTTTTTT. This chain uses TRBV11-2 with TRBJ1-4, with D perhaps TRBD1 (5 bases). Germline V lookup: CDR1 SGHAT, CDR2 FQNNGV. This CDR3 is 17 amino acids long. V lost 0 bases, J lost 7 bases, and 18 bases lay in between.

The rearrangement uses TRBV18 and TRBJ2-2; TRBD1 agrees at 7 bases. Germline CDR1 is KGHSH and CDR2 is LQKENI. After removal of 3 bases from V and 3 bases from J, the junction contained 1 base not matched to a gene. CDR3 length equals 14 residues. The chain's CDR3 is CASSPQGDTGELFF. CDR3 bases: TGTGCCAGCTCACCCCAGGGGGACACCGGGGAGCTGTTTTTT.

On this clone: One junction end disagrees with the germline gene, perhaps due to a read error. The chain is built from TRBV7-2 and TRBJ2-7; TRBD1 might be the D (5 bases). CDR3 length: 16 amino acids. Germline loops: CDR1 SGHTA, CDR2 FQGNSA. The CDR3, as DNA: TGTGCCCGCAGCTATATAATTGGGGCCTACTCCTACGAGCAGTACTTC. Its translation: CARSYIIGAYSYEQYF.

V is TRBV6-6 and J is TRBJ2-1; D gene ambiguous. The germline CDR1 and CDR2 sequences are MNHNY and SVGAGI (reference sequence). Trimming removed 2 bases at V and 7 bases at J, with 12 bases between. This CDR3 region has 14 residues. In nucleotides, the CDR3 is TGTGCCAGCAGTTACCCGAGGTCGACTAATGAGCAGTTCTTC. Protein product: CASSYPRSTNEQFF.

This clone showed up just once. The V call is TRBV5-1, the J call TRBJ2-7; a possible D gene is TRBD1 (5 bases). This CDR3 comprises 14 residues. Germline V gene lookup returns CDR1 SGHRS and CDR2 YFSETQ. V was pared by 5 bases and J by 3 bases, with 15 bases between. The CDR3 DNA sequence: TGCGCCAGCAGTCTCGACAGTCAAGACTACGAGCAGTACTTC. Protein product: CASSLDSQDYEQYF.